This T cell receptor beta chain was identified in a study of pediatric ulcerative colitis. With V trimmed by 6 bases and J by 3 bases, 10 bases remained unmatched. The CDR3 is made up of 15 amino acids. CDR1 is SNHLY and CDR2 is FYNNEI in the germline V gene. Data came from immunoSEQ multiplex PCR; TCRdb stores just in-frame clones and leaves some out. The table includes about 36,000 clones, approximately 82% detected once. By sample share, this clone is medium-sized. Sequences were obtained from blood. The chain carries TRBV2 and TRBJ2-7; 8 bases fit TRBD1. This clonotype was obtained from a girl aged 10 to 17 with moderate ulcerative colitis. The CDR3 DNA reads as TGTGCCAGCAGCCCAATGGACAGGGCTGGCTACGAGCAGTACTTC. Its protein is CASSPMDRAGYEQYF.